This entry concerns a single T cell receptor beta chain. What it recognizes is unknown. The data were taken from a study of cytomegalovirus exposure and HLA in healthy donors. The PCR was carried out with 60 Vbeta primers and 13 Jbeta primers. In the authors' methods: Later analysis identified tens of millions of unique TCR beta chains, roughly 11 million shared. Only in-frame clones appear in the TCRdb table, and some are missing; sequencing was by immunoSEQ multiplex PCR. For V, J and clone size, that table is used; D and trimming come from the DNA. This repertoire shows 150,000 to 200,000 clones, around 78% found once; its top ten account for around 1.5%. The ends lost 0 bases at V and 7 bases at J; junction bases unmatched: 7. There are 14 residues in the CDR3. CDR1 and CDR2 from the germline V gene are SGHRS and YFSETQ. Study findings and constraints: In a later analysis, several top co-occurrence clusters appeared linked to parvovirus B19, influenza, CMV and Epstein-Barr virus.

The clonotype comes from a man aged 18 to 30 in good health and CMV-seronegative. The source material was PBMCs. V usage is TRBV5-1 and J usage is TRBJ2-7; 7 positions match TRBD1. The CDR3 nucleotides read TGCGCCAGCAGCTTGGTGACAGGGAGCAGGGAGCAGTACTTC. Its translation: CASSLVTGSREQYF.